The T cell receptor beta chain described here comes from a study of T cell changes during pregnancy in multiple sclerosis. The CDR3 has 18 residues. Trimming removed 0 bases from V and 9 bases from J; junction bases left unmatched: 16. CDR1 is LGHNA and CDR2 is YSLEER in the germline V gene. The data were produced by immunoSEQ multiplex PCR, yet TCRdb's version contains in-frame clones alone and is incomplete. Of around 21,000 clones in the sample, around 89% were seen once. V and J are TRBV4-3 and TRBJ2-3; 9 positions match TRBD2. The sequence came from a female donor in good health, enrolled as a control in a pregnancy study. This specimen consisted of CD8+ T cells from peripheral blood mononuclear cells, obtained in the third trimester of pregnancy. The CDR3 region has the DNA TGCGCCAGCAGCCAAGATATACTTTGGGTAGCGGGAGTGATGACGCAGTATTTT. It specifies CASSQDILWVAGVMTQYF.